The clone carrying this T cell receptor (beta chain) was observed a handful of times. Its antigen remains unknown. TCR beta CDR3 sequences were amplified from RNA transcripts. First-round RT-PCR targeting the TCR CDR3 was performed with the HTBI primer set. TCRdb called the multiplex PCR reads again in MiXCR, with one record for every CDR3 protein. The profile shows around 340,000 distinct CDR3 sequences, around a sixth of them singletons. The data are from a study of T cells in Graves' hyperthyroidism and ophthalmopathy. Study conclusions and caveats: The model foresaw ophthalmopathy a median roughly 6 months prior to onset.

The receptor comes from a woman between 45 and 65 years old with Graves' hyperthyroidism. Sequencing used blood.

The CDR3 region is CASSPKSGTGMEDTQYF. The DNA for the CDR3 is TGTGCCAGCAGCCCAAAGTCCGGGACAGGGATGGAGGATACGCAGTATTTT. This chain uses TRBV9 with TRBJ2-3, with 9 bases matching TRBD1. V dropped 4 bases and J dropped 6; count of bases not matched to a gene: 15. Germline V gene data show CDR1 as SGDLS and CDR2 as YYNGEE. There are 17 residues in the CDR3.